Listed below are T cell receptor beta chains from one sample, sequenced in a study of cytomegalovirus exposure and HLA in healthy donors. The assay was immunoSEQ multiplex PCR, and TCRdb's table has in-frame clones only and misses some. The sample lists under 250,000 clones, more than 70% seen once, with approximately 0.47% in the top ten. Material for sequencing was PBMCs. The receptor set was obtained from a boy between 10 and 17 years old in good health and CMV-seronegative. CDR3s include the opening cysteine and the closing phenylalanine or tryptophan. Fields, in order: V gene, clone size, D gene, J gene, CDR3 protein, CDR3 DNA. A D gene is named only where the DNA matches it firmly. Size is omitted from some rows. Given values are once, few, many or a class for expanded clones.

V gene: TRBV4-1
clone size: NA
D gene: TRBD1
J gene: TRBJ1-2
CDR3 protein: CASSHRQGTNYGYTF
CDR3 DNA: TGCGCCAGCAGCCACAGACAGGGGACCAACTATGGCTACACCTTC

V gene: TRBV9
clone size: NA
D gene: NA
J gene: TRBJ1-1
CDR3 protein: CASSVGGGPPAFF
CDR3 DNA: TGTGCCAGCAGCGTAGGTGGAGGTCCCCCAGCTTTCTTT

V gene: TRBV7-8
clone size: few
D gene: NA
J gene: TRBJ1-1
CDR3 protein: CASSLSGGLNTEAFF
CDR3 DNA: TGTGCCAGCAGCTTATCGGGAGGCTTGAACACTGAAGCTTTCTTT

V gene: TRBV7-9
clone size: NA
D gene: TRBD1
J gene: TRBJ2-7
CDR3 protein: CASSSPGQGYEQYF
CDR3 DNA: TGTGCCAGCAGTTCACCGGGACAGGGCTACGAGCAGTACTTC

V gene: TRBV5-4
clone size: NA
D gene: NA
J gene: TRBJ1-2
CDR3 protein: CASRVGGRSGYTF
CDR3 DNA: TGTGCCAGCCGCGTCGGGGGAAGAAGTGGCTACACCTTC

V gene: TRBV4-1
clone size: NA
D gene: NA
J gene: TRBJ1-5
CDR3 protein: CASSQVVAQSQPQHF
CDR3 DNA: TGCGCCAGCAGCCAAGTAGTCGCACAGAGCCAGCCCCAGCATTTT

V gene: TRBV9
clone size: NA
D gene: NA
J gene: TRBJ1-1
CDR3 protein: CASSPSRGGTEAFF
CDR3 DNA: TGTGCCAGCAGCCCGTCTAGGGGAGGGACTGAAGCTTTCTTT

V gene: TRBV7-9
clone size: NA
D gene: TRBD1
J gene: TRBJ2-7
CDR3 protein: CASSLVGTGNEQYF
CDR3 DNA: TGTGCCAGCAGCTTAGTAGGGACAGGGAATGAGCAGTACTTC

V gene: TRBV5-6
clone size: NA
D gene: NA
J gene: TRBJ2-5
CDR3 protein: CASSLPGRETQYF
CDR3 DNA: TGTGCCAGCAGCTTACCGGGAAGAGAGACCCAGTACTTC

V gene: TRBV6-1
clone size: NA
D gene: NA
J gene: TRBJ2-1
CDR3 protein: CASSEVNTLSYNEQFF
CDR3 DNA: TGTGCCAGCAGTGAAGTTAACACCCTCTCCTACAATGAGCAGTTCTTC

V gene: TRBV7-3
clone size: NA
D gene: TRBD1
J gene: TRBJ1-1
CDR3 protein: CASSYQGDTEAFF
CDR3 DNA: TGTGCCAGCAGCTACCAGGGGGACACTGAAGCTTTCTTT

V gene: TRBV5-1
clone size: NA
D gene: TRBD1
J gene: TRBJ1-5
CDR3 protein: CASSLDGTDFQPQHF
CDR3 DNA: TGCGCCAGCAGCTTGGATGGGACAGATTTTCAGCCCCAGCATTTT

V gene: TRBV6-4
clone size: NA
D gene: TRBD2
J gene: TRBJ2-7
CDR3 protein: CASSDSAGGRSSYEQYF
CDR3 DNA: TGTGCCAGCAGTGACTCGGCGGGGGGAAGGAGCTCCTACGAGCAGTACTTC

V gene: TRBV27
clone size: NA
D gene: NA
J gene: TRBJ2-3
CDR3 protein: CASRQSTDTQYF
CDR3 DNA: TGTGCCAGCAGACAAAGCACAGATACGCAGTATTTT

V gene: TRBV7-2
clone size: NA
D gene: TRBD1
J gene: TRBJ2-5
CDR3 protein: CASSSLGTGQETQYF
CDR3 DNA: TGTGCCAGCAGCTCCCTAGGGACAGGACAAGAGACCCAGTACTTC

V gene: TRBV5-1
clone size: NA
D gene: NA
J gene: TRBJ1-4
CDR3 protein: CASSLGRDTEKLFF
CDR3 DNA: TGCGCCAGCAGCTTGGGCCGGGACACTGAAAAACTGTTTTTT

V gene: TRBV30
clone size: NA
D gene: TRBD2
J gene: TRBJ2-3
CDR3 protein: CAWSLRTSGNTDTQYF
CDR3 DNA: TGTGCCTGGAGTCTTAGGACTAGCGGAAACACAGATACGCAGTATTTT

V gene: TRBV6-1
clone size: NA
D gene: TRBD1
J gene: TRBJ1-1
CDR3 protein: CASSGNRGGAFF
CDR3 DNA: TGTGCCAGCAGTGGCAACAGGGGGGGCGCTTTCTTT

V gene: TRBV11-2
clone size: NA
D gene: NA
J gene: TRBJ2-4
CDR3 protein: CASSLTLDRKNIQYF
CDR3 DNA: TGTGCCAGCAGCTTGACGTTAGACAGGAAAAACATTCAGTACTTC

V gene: TRBV30
clone size: NA
D gene: TRBD1
J gene: TRBJ2-3
CDR3 protein: CAVPGQGNSDTQYF
CDR3 DNA: TGTGCCGTACCGGGACAGGGAAATTCAGATACGCAGTATTTT

V gene: TRBV9
clone size: NA
D gene: TRBD2
J gene: TRBJ2-3
CDR3 protein: CASSVTSGRARGDTQYF
CDR3 DNA: TGTGCCAGCAGCGTTACTAGCGGGAGGGCACGCGGGGATACGCAGTATTTT

V gene: TRBV10-2
clone size: NA
D gene: NA
J gene: TRBJ2-2
CDR3 protein: CASSDISTGELFF
CDR3 DNA: TGCGCCAGCAGTGACATTAGCACCGGGGAGCTGTTTTTT

V gene: TRBV30
clone size: NA
D gene: NA
J gene: TRBJ1-2
CDR3 protein: CAWSSANYGYTF
CDR3 DNA: TGTGCCTGGAGCAGTGCTAACTATGGCTACACCTTC

V gene: TRBV19
clone size: few
D gene: NA
J gene: TRBJ1-1
CDR3 protein: CASSIVTSGTEAFF
CDR3 DNA: TGTGCCAGTAGTATAGTCACCTCGGGCACTGAAGCTTTCTTT

V gene: TRBV5-1
clone size: NA
D gene: TRBD1
J gene: TRBJ1-6
CDR3 protein: CASSLGQGENSPLHF
CDR3 DNA: TGCGCCAGCAGCCTTGGACAGGGTGAAAATTCACCCCTCCACTTT

V gene: TRBV11-3
clone size: NA
D gene: NA
J gene: TRBJ2-1
CDR3 protein: CASSLEELAPLRSYNEQFF
CDR3 DNA: TGTGCCAGCAGCTTAGAGGAGCTAGCTCCCCTAAGGTCCTACAATGAGCAGTTCTTC

V gene: TRBV10-2
clone size: NA
D gene: NA
J gene: TRBJ2-2
CDR3 protein: CASSVMRLGELFF
CDR3 DNA: TGCGCCAGCAGTGTTATGCGTCTAGGGGAGCTGTTTTTT

V gene: TRBV6-5
clone size: once
D gene: TRBD2
J gene: TRBJ2-3
CDR3 protein: CASSPERERTDTQYF
CDR3 DNA: TGTGCCAGCAGCCCCGAGCGGGAACGCACAGATACGCAGTATTTT

V gene: TRBV2
clone size: NA
D gene: NA
J gene: TRBJ1-5
CDR3 protein: CASNGVNGNQPQHF
CDR3 DNA: TGTGCCAGCAACGGGGTCAACGGCAATCAGCCCCAGCATTTT

V gene: TRBV19
clone size: NA
D gene: NA
J gene: TRBJ2-1
CDR3 protein: CASTHSGGGTYNEQFF
CDR3 DNA: TGTGCCAGTACCCACTCCGGGGGTGGAACCTACAATGAGCAGTTCTTC

V gene: TRBV6-1
clone size: NA
D gene: TRBD2
J gene: TRBJ2-7
CDR3 protein: CASRESTGGAYEQYF
CDR3 DNA: TGTGCCAGCAGGGAAAGCACCGGGGGGGCTTACGAGCAGTACTTC

V gene: TRBV19
clone size: NA
D gene: NA
J gene: TRBJ2-6
CDR3 protein: CASTSSGANVLTF
CDR3 DNA: TGTGCCAGTACTAGCTCTGGGGCCAACGTCCTGACTTTC

V gene: TRBV6-5
clone size: NA
D gene: NA
J gene: TRBJ2-1
CDR3 protein: CASSYGGYNEQFF
CDR3 DNA: TGTGCCAGCAGTTACGGGGGGTACAATGAGCAGTTCTTC

V gene: TRBV5-4
clone size: NA
D gene: NA
J gene: TRBJ2-3
CDR3 protein: CASSLIQGRGDTQYF
CDR3 DNA: TGTGCCAGCAGCTTGATACAGGGTCGGGGCGATACGCAGTATTTT

V gene: TRBV5-4
clone size: NA
D gene: NA
J gene: TRBJ2-3
CDR3 protein: CASSLGPYPRDTQYF
CDR3 DNA: TGTGCCAGCAGCTTGGGGCCGTACCCTCGAGATACGCAGTATTTT

V gene: TRBV7-9
clone size: NA
D gene: NA
J gene: TRBJ1-2
CDR3 protein: CASSLVPQAPKHYGYTF
CDR3 DNA: TGTGCCAGCAGCTTAGTCCCGCAGGCCCCAAAACACTATGGCTACACCTTC

V gene: TRBV4-1
clone size: NA
D gene: NA
J gene: TRBJ2-7
CDR3 protein: CASSQDGYWRSGEQYF
CDR3 DNA: TGCGCCAGCAGCCAAGACGGGTATTGGAGGTCCGGCGAGCAGTACTTC

V gene: TRBV6-4
clone size: NA
D gene: NA
J gene: TRBJ1-2
CDR3 protein: CASSDTGGKGYTF
CDR3 DNA: TGTGCCAGCAGTGACACAGGTGGAAAGGGCTACACCTTC

V gene: TRBV4-1
clone size: NA
D gene: TRBD1
J gene: TRBJ1-2
CDR3 protein: CASSRRGLGYPF
CDR3 DNA: TGCGCCAGCAGCCGGAGGGGGCTCGGCTACCCCTTC

V gene: TRBV6-5
clone size: NA
D gene: TRBD1
J gene: TRBJ1-6
CDR3 protein: CASMTGSSPLHF
CDR3 DNA: TGTGCCAGTATGACAGGGAGTTCACCCCTCCACTTT

V gene: TRBV30
clone size: NA
D gene: NA
J gene: TRBJ2-5
CDR3 protein: CAWSATGSLRETQYF
CDR3 DNA: TGTGCCTGGAGTGCTACGGGGTCCCTTAGGGAGACCCAGTACTTC

V gene: TRBV11-3
clone size: NA
D gene: TRBD1
J gene: TRBJ2-1
CDR3 protein: CASSLKSRDRGLYNEQFF
CDR3 DNA: TGTGCCAGCAGCTTAAAGAGCCGGGACAGGGGTCTGTACAATGAGCAGTTCTTC

V gene: TRBV5-1
clone size: NA
D gene: NA
J gene: TRBJ2-7
CDR3 protein: CASSPADSYEQYF
CDR3 DNA: TGCGCCAGCAGCCCGGCGGACTCCTACGAGCAGTACTTC

V gene: TRBV5-1
clone size: NA
D gene: NA
J gene: TRBJ2-7
CDR3 protein: CASSLPQGYEQYF
CDR3 DNA: TGCGCCAGCAGCTTGCCACAGGGCTACGAGCAGTACTTC

V gene: TRBV7-6
clone size: NA
D gene: NA
J gene: TRBJ2-5
CDR3 protein: CASSLGVQAQETQYF
CDR3 DNA: TGTGCCAGCAGCTTAGGAGTACAGGCCCAAGAGACCCAGTACTTC

V gene: TRBV5-4
clone size: NA
D gene: TRBD2
J gene: TRBJ2-5
CDR3 protein: CASSPGLAGGLRPEGQYF
CDR3 DNA: TGTGCCAGCAGCCCGGGACTAGCGGGAGGGCTTAGACCAGAGGGCCAGTACTTC

V gene: TRBV21-1
clone size: NA
D gene: NA
J gene: TRBJ2-2
CDR3 protein: CASSNTADSAAGELFF
CDR3 DNA: TGTGCCAGCAGCAACACAGCGGACTCGGCGGCCGGGGAGCTGTTTTTT

V gene: TRBV5-4
clone size: few
D gene: TRBD1
J gene: TRBJ2-7
CDR3 protein: CASSSRDRSSAGLYEQYF
CDR3 DNA: TGTGCCAGCAGCTCTCGGGACAGGAGCTCGGCGGGGCTCTACGAGCAGTACTTC

V gene: TRBV10-3
clone size: NA
D gene: NA
J gene: TRBJ1-6
CDR3 protein: CAISGYPGRDNSPLHF
CDR3 DNA: TGTGCCATCAGTGGTTACCCAGGGAGGGATAATTCACCCCTCCACTTT

V gene: TRBV6-1
clone size: NA
D gene: TRBD1
J gene: TRBJ2-7
CDR3 protein: CASSVGQGFLTYEQYF
CDR3 DNA: TGTGCCAGCAGTGTTGGACAGGGTTTTCTTACCTACGAGCAGTACTTC

V gene: TRBV5-6
clone size: NA
D gene: TRBD1
J gene: TRBJ1-2
CDR3 protein: CASSWGTGGNGYTF
CDR3 DNA: TGTGCCAGCAGCTGGGGGACAGGGGGCAATGGCTACACCTTC

V gene: TRBV4-1
clone size: NA
D gene: TRBD1
J gene: TRBJ2-3
CDR3 protein: CASSRTGTSTDTQYF
CDR3 DNA: TGCGCCAGCAGCCGGACAGGGACGTCGACAGATACGCAGTATTTT

V gene: TRBV29-1
clone size: few
D gene: NA
J gene: TRBJ1-2
CDR3 protein: CSVPPEGLYGYTF
CDR3 DNA: TGCAGCGTCCCCCCGGAGGGACTCTATGGCTACACCTTC

V gene: TRBV29-1
clone size: NA
D gene: TRBD1
J gene: TRBJ1-2
CDR3 protein: CSVALVGTGTNYGYTF
CDR3 DNA: TGCAGCGTGGCATTAGTGGGGACAGGAACAAACTATGGCTACACCTTC

V gene: TRBV5-4
clone size: NA
D gene: NA
J gene: TRBJ2-2
CDR3 protein: CASSHTTPRRTGELFF
CDR3 DNA: TGTGCCAGCAGCCATACAACCCCCCGGCGGACCGGGGAGCTGTTTTTT

V gene: TRBV5-4
clone size: NA
D gene: NA
J gene: TRBJ1-3
CDR3 protein: CASSSSVSGNTIYF
CDR3 DNA: TGTGCCAGCAGCTCCAGCGTCTCTGGAAACACCATATATTTT

V gene: TRBV15
clone size: once
D gene: NA
J gene: TRBJ2-3
CDR3 protein: CATSRDGALGTDTQYF
CDR3 DNA: TGTGCCACCAGCAGAGATGGGGCTTTGGGCACAGATACGCAGTATTTT

V gene: TRBV7-2
clone size: NA
D gene: NA
J gene: TRBJ1-5
CDR3 protein: CASSFRGIGQPQHF
CDR3 DNA: TGTGCCAGCAGCTTTAGAGGGATTGGTCAGCCCCAGCATTTT